This T cell receptor (beta chain) stems from a study of blood T cell repertoires in COVID-19. Study overall: Samples of COVID-19 (acute and convalescent) were obtained from the United States, Italy and Spain. Sources were T cells, B-cell-depleted T cells, or PBMCs; the material itself was cDNA or gDNA.

The CDR3 sequence is 17 residues long. From germline, CDR1 is SEHNR and CDR2 FQNEAQ (reference sequence). With 5 bases clipped from V and 4 bases from J, the junction kept 6 bases outside the gene matches. Original processing methods: Counts of nucleated cells, estimated from reference gene primer amplification, were obtained. This table comes from immunoSEQ multiplex PCR, and its TCRdb copy is limited to in-frame clones, with some not included. Clone size and the V and J calls come from that table; the DNA yielded D and trimming. The sample lists around 170,000 clones, more than 70% occurring once. This clonotype was sampled from a man in his late teens or twenties with active or convalescent COVID-19. Sample: peripheral blood. The chain has TRBV7-9 and TRBJ2-2; TRBD2 matches at 14 bases. CDR3 amino acids: CASSTGTSGRGTGELFF. The DNA for the CDR3 is TGTGCCAGCAGCACGGGGACTAGCGGGAGAGGCACCGGGGAGCTGTTTTTT.